The 3 T cell receptor beta chains below come from one sample, sequenced in a study of blood T cell repertoires in COVID-19. Assay: immunoSEQ multiplex PCR; the TCRdb copy retains only in-frame clones and omits some. The sample has approximately 10,000 clones; about 76% are singletons. The sample taken for sequencing was peripheral blood. These receptors were taken from a man in his sixties with COVID-19, enrolled during active disease.

The gene calls are TRBV28 and TRBJ2-7, with D tentatively TRBD2 (5 bases). Trimming left V 1 base short and J 0 bases short, with 13 bases between. The germline CDR1 and CDR2 sequences are MDHEN and SYDVKM. The CDR3 is made up of 16 amino acids. CDR3 sequence: CASSLSPDWSSYEQYV. In DNA form, the CDR3 reads TGTGCCAGCAGTTTATCCCCGGACTGGAGCTCCTACGAGCAGTACGTC.

J is TRBJ2-1 and V is TRBV28; 10 positions match TRBD2. The CDR3 is 19 amino acids. Germline CDR1 and CDR2: MDHEN and SYDVKM. V shed 2 bases, J shed 4 bases, and the junction held 14 bases outside the gene matches. The CDR3 loop reads CASSLPSYRSGGGYNEQFF. The CDR3 DNA reads as TGTGCCAGCAGTTTACCAAGTTACAGGAGCGGGGGGGGTTACAATGAGCAGTTCTTC.

The J gene is TRBJ1-4, the V gene TRBV30; no firm D call. Germline CDR1 reads GTSNPN; CDR2 reads SVGIG (reference sequence). This CDR3 has 12 amino acids. Trimming took 7 bases from V and 6 from J, leaving 12 bases between them. The CDR3 bases are TGTGCCTACCATGCCGGGGATGAAAAACTGTTTTTT. It is translated as CAYHAGDEKLFF. The full variable domain, in which reference TRBV30 and TRBJ1-4 provide the parts outside the CDR3, is SQTIHQWPATLVQPVGSPLSLECTVEGTSNPNLYWYRQAAGRGLQLLFYSVGIGQISSEVPQNLSASRPQDRQFILSSKKLLLSDSGFYLCAYHAGDEKLFFGSGTQLSVL.